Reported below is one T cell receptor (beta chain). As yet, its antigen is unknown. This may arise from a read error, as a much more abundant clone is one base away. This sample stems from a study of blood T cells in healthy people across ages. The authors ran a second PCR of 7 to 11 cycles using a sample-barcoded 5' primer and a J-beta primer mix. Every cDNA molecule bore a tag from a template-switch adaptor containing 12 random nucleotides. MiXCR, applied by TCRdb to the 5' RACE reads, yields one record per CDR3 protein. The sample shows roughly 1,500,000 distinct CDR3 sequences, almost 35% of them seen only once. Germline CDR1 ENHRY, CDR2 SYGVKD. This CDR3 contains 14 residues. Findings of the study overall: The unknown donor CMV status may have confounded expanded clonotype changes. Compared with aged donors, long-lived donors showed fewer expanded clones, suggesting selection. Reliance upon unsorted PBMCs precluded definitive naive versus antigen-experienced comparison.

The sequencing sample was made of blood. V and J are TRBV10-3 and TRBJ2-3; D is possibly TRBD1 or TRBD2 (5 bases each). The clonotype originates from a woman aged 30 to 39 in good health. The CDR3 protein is CAIRRDGGPDAQYF. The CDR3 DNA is TGTGCCATCAGGAGGGACGGAGGTCCAGATGCGCAGTATTTT.